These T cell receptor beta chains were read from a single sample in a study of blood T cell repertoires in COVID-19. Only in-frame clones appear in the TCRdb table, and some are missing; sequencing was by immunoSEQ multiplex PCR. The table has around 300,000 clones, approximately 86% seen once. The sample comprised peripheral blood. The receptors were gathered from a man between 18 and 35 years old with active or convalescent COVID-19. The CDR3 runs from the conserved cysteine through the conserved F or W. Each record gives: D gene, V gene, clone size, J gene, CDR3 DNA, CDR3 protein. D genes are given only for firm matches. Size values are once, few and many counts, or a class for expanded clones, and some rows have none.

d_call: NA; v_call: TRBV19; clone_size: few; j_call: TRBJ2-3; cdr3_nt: TGTGCCAGTAGCGGAACAGCAGATACGCAGTATTTT; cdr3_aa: CASSGTADTQYF
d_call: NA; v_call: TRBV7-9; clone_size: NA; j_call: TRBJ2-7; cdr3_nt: TGTGCCAGCAGCTTAAAGGAGGAGTGGGGGGAGTACGAGCAGTACTTC; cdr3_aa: CASSLKEEWGEYEQYF
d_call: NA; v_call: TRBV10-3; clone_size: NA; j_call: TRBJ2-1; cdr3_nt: TGTGCCATCAGTGAGTCGGGGGGGCGGCCCTACAATGAGCAGTTCTTC; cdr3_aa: CAISESGGRPYNEQFF
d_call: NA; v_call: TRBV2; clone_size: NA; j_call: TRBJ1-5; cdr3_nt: TGTGCCAGCAGTTCTTTGAGGGGGTATCAGCCCCAGCATTTT; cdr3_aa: CASSSLRGYQPQHF
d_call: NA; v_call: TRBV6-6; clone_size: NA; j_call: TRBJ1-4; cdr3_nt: TGTGCCAGCAGCTCACATGCAACTAATGAAAAACTGTTTTTT; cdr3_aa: CASSSHATNEKLFF
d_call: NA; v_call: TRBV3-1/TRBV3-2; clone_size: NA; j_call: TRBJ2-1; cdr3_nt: TGTGCCAGCAGCCGGACAGAGGTAGGGGAGCAGTTCTTC; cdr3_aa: CASSRTEVGEQFF
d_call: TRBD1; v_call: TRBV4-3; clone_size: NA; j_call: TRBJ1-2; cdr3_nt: TGCGCCAGCAGCCAAGACAGGGGGGCCTATGGCTACACCTTC; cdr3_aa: CASSQDRGAYGYTF
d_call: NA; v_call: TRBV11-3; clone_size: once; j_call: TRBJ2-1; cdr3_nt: TGTGCCAGCAGCTTAGATCTTAGACAGACCAATGAGCAGTTCTTC; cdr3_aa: CASSLDLRQTNEQFF
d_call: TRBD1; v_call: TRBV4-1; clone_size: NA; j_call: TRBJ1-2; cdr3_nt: TGCGCCAGCAGCCAGAGACAGGGGAGCTATGGCTACACCTTC; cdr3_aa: CASSQRQGSYGYTF
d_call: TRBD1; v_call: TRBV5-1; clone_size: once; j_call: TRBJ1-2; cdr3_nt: TGCGCCAGCAGACCCGGACAGGTAGATGGCTACACCTTC; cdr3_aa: CASRPGQVDGYTF
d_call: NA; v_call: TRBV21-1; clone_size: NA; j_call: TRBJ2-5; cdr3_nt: TGTGCCAGCAGCAAAGCCCCGGTAGTCCAAGAGACCCAGTACTTC; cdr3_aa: CASSKAPVVQETQYF
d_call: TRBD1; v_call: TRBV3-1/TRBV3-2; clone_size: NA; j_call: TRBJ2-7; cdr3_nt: TGTGCCAGCAGCCAAATCCAGGGGGCCGGCGAGCAGTACTTC; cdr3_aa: CASSQIQGAGEQYF
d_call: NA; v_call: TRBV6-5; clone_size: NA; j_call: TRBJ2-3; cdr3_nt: TGTGCCAGCAGTTACCTGTCACGGGCAGATACGCAGTATTTT; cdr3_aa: CASSYLSRADTQYF
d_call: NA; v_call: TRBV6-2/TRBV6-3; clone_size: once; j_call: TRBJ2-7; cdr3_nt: TGTGCCAGCAGTTACGGGGCGGGGACCACGGCCGAGCAGTACTTC; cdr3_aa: CASSYGAGTTAEQYF
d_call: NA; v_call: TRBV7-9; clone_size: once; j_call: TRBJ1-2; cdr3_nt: TGTGCCAGCAGCCCAGGGGTTCCGCTTCCTTATGGCTACACCTTC; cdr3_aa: CASSPGVPLPYGYTF
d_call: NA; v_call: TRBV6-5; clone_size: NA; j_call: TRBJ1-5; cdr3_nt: TGTGCCAGCAGCGTGATGGGAGATCAGCCCCAGCATTTT; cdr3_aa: CASSVMGDQPQHF
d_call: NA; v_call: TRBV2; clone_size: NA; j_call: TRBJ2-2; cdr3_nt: TGTGCCAGCAGTGAAACAGGCAGGGGCGTTGGGGAGCTGTTTTTT; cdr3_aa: CASSETGRGVGELFF
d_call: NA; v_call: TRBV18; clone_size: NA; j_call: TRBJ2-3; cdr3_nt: TGTGCCAGCTCATCTCAGGGTCCTAGCACAGATACGCAGTATTTT; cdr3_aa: CASSSQGPSTDTQYF
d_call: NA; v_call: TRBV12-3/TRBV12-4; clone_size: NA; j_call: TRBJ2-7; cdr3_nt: TGTGCCAGCAGTTTCGGGGGCTACGAGCAGTACTTC; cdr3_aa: CASSFGGYEQYF
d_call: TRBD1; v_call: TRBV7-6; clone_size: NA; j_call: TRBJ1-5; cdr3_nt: TGTGCCAGCAGCCTGACAGGGGATAGCAATCAGCCCCAGCATTTT; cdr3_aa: CASSLTGDSNQPQHF
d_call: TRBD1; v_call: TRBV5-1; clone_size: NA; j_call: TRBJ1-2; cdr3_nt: TGCGCCAGCAGTTTGGCCCAGGGGGGACGGGGTTTTGGCTACACCTTC; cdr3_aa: CASSLAQGGRGFGYTF
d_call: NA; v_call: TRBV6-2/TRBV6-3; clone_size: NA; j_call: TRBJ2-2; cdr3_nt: TGTGCCAGCAGCTGGGGACAGAACACCGGGGAGCTGTTTTTT; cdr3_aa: CASSWGQNTGELFF
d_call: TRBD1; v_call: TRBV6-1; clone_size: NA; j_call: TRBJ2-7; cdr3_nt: TGTGCCAGCAGTGCGAGGACAGGGGAGGCCCCCTACGAGCAGTACTTC; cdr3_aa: CASSARTGEAPYEQYF
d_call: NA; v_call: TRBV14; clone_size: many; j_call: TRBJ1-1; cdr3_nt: TGTGCCAGCAGCCAAAGTCCTCGGACTGAAGCTTTCTTT; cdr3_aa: CASSQSPRTEAFF
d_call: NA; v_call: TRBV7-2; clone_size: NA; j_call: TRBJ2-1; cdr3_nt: TGTGCCAGCAGCTTAGTAGGAGGGCTGTTCTTTTTCTTC; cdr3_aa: CASSLVGGLFFFF
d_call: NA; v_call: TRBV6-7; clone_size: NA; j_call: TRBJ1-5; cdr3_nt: TGTGCCAGCAGTTATGCGAGGAATCAGCCCCAGCATTTT; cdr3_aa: CASSYARNQPQHF
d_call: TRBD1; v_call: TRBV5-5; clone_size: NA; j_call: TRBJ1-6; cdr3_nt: TGTGCCAGCAGTCTTGCCCGTGGACAGGGGATGGAATCACCCCTCCACTTT; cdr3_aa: CASSLARGQGMESPLHF
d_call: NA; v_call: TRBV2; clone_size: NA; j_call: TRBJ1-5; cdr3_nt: TGTGCCAGCTCAGCGGAAAAAGGGCAGCCCCAGCATTTT; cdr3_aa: CASSAEKGQPQHF
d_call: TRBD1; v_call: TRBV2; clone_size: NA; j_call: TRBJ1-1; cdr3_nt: TGTGCCAGTACAGGGGTGAACACTGAAGCTTTCTTT; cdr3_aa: CASTGVNTEAFF
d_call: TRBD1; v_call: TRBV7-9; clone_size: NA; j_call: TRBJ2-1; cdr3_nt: TGTGCCAGCAGGCAGGGACAGGGGGACAATGAGCAGTTCTTC; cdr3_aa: CASRQGQGDNEQFF
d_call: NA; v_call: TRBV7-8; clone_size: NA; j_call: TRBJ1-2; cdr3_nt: TGTGCCAGCAGCTCCTTACAGGGAGTTGGAGGCTACACCTTC; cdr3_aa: CASSSLQGVGGYTF
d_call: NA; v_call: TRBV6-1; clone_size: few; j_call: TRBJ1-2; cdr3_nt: TGTGCCAGCAGTGAAGCGGAATGGGGGCACAATGGCTACACCTTC; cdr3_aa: CASSEAEWGHNGYTF
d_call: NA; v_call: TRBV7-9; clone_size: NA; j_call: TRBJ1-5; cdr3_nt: TGTGCCAGCAGCTTAAGGTTTGTACGGAGGTATAGCAATCAGCCCCAGCATTTT; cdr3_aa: CASSLRFVRRYSNQPQHF
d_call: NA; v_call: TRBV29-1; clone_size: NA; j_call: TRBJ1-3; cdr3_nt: TGCAGCGTTGTTGGCGGGGCCCAGAGCTCTGGAAACACCATATATTTT; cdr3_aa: CSVVGGAQSSGNTIYF
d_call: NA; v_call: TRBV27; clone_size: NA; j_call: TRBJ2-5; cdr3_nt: TGTGCCAGCAGTCCTCTCGGGGAGACCCAGTACTTC; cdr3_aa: CASSPLGETQYF
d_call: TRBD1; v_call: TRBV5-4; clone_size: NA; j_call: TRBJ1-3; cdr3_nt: TGTGCCAGCAGCCTGACAGGGGCCTCTGGAAACACCATATATTTT; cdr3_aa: CASSLTGASGNTIYF
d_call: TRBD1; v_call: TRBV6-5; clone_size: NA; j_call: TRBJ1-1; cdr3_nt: TGTGCCAGCAGTTACTCTCAGGGGGGCACTGAAGCTTTCTTT; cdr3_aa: CASSYSQGGTEAFF
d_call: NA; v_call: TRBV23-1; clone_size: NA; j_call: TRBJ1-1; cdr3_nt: TGCGCCGGAGAAAGATCGACAGGCATGAACACTGAAGCTTTCTTT; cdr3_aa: CAGERSTGMNTEAFF
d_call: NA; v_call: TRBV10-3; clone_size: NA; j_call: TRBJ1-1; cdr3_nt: TGTGCCATCAGTGAGGGAGTTAACACTGAAGCTTTCTTT; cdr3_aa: CAISEGVNTEAFF
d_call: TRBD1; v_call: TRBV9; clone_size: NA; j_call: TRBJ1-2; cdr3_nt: TGTGCCAGCAGCGTAGGGTCAGGGGGCGGCCGTGGCTACACCTTC; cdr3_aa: CASSVGSGGGRGYTF
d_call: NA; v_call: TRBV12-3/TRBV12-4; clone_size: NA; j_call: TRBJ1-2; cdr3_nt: TGTGCCATCGTCGCAGGGCGAGGCTACACCTTC; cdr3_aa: CAIVAGRGYTF
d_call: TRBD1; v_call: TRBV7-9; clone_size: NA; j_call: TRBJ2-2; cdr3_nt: TGTGCCAGCGGGGCGACAGGGGGGAACACCGGGGAGCTGTTTTTT; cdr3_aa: CASGATGGNTGELFF
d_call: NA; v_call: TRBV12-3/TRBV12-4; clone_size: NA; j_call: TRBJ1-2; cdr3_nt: TGTGCCAGCAGCCTTACAGTAAACTATGGCTACACCTTC; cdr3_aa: CASSLTVNYGYTF
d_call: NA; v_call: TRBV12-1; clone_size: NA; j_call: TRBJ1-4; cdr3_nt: TGTGCCAGCATCGCCGTCCAGGGCCGTGAAAAACTGTTTTTT; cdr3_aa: CASIAVQGREKLFF
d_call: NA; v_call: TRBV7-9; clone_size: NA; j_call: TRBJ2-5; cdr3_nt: TGTGCCAGCAGCTTATCGGGGAAAGAGACCCAGTACTTC; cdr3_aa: CASSLSGKETQYF
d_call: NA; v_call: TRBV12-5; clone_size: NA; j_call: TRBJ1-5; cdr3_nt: TGTGCTAGTGGTTTGGGGGGGGTGAATCAGCCCCAGCATTTT; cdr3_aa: CASGLGGVNQPQHF
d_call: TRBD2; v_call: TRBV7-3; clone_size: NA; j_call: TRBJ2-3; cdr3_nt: TGTGCCAGCAGTCTAATTAGCGGGGGAAGCACAGATACGCAGTATTTT; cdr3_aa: CASSLISGGSTDTQYF
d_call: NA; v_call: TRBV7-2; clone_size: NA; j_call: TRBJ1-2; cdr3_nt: TGTGCCAGCAGCGACAGGAGCGAGTATGGCTACACCTTC; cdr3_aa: CASSDRSEYGYTF
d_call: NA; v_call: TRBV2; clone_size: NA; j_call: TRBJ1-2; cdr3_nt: TGTGCCAGCAGATCGGGGAGGATCTCCTATGGCTACACCTTC; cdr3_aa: CASRSGRISYGYTF
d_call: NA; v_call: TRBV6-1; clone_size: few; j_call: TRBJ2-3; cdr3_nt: TGTGCCAGCAGTGAAGGCCCAGGCCCGGATACGCAGTATTTT; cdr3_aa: CASSEGPGPDTQYF
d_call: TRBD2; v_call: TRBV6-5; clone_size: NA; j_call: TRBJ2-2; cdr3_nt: TGTGCCAGCAGACTAGCGATGACCGGGGAGCTGTTTTTT; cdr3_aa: CASRLAMTGELFF
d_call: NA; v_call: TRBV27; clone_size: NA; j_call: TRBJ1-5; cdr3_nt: TGTGCCAGCAGTATAGGGCAGGGGTTTCAGCCCCAGCATTTT; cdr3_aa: CASSIGQGFQPQHF
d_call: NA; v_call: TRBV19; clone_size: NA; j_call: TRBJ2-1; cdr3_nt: TGTGCCAGTAGTATAGAGATAGCTAGCTCCTACAATGAGCAGTTCTTC; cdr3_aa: CASSIEIASSYNEQFF
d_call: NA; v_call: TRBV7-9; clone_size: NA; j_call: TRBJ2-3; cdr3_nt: TGTGCCAGCAGCTTAGGGTCCTCAGGTACGCAGTATTTT; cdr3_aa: CASSLGSSGTQYF
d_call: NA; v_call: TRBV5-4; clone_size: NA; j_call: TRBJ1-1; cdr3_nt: TGTGCCAGCAGCTCCCCGGGGGGGGCAGACACTGAAGCTTTCTTT; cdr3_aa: CASSSPGGADTEAFF
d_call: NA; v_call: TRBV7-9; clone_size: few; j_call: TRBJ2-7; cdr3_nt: TGTGCCAGCAGCTTAAGGGAGACGCGCTCGAGGGAGCAGTACTTC; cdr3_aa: CASSLRETRSREQYF
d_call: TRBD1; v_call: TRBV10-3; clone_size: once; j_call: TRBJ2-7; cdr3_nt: TGTGCCATCAGTGTTGGACAGGGGGCTGCCTACGAGCAGTACTTC; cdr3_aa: CAISVGQGAAYEQYF
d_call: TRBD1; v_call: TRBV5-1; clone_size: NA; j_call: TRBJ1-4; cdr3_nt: TGCGCCAGCAGCTTTGGGCCCGGGACAGCCACTAATGAAAAACTGTTTTTT; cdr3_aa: CASSFGPGTATNEKLFF
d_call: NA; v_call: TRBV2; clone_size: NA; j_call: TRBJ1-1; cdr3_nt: TGTGCCAGCAGCCAAACAGCGAACACTGAAGCTTTCTTT; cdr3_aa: CASSQTANTEAFF